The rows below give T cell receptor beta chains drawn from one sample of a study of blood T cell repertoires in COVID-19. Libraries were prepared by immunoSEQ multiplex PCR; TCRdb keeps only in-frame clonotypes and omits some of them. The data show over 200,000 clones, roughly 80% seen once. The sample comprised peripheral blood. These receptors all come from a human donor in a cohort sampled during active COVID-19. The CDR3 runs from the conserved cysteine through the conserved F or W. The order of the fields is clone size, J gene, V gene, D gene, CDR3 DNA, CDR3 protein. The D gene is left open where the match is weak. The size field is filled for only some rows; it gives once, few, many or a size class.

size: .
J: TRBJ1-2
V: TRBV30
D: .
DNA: TGTGCCTGGAGTGAGGGGCGGCGGGGCTACACCTTC
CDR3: CAWSEGRRGYTF

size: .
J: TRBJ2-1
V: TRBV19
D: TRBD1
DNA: TGTGCCACCCGGACAGGGAGTACCCAGTACAATGAGCAGTTCTTC
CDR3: CATRTGSTQYNEQFF

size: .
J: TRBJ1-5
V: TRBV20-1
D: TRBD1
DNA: TGCAGTGCTAGTCACCGGGACAGTTTTAGCCAGCCCCAGCATTTT
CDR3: CSASHRDSFSQPQHF

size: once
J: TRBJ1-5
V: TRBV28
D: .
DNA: TGTGCCAGCAGCCTTAGGCAGGGAACTCAGCCCCAGCATTTT
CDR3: CASSLRQGTQPQHF

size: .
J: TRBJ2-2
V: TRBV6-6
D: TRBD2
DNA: TGTGCCAGCAGTCGCACTAGCGGAAACACCGGGGAGCTGTTTTTT
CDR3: CASSRTSGNTGELFF

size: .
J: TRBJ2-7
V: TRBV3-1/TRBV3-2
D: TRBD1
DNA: TGTGCCAGCAGCCAAGCCCTGGGGGACAGTAGCTCCTACGAGCAGTACTTC
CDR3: CASSQALGDSSSYEQYF

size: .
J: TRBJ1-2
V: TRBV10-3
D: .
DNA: TGTGCCATCAGTGAGTCGTTATATGGCTACACCTTC
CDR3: CAISESLYGYTF

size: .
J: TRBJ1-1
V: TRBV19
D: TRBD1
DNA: TGTGCCAGTAGACCTACGACAGGGGGCAACACTGAAGCTTTCTTT
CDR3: CASRPTTGGNTEAFF

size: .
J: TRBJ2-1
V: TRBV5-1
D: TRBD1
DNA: TGCGCCAGCAGCTTGGGGCGGTGGACAGGGTGGAACAATGAGCAGTTCTTC
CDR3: CASSLGRWTGWNNEQFF

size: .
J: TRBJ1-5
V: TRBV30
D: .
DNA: TGTGCCTGGAGTCCACGGGAGGGAGGCAATCAGCCCCAGCATTTT
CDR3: CAWSPREGGNQPQHF

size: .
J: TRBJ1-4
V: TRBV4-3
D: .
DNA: TGCGCCAGCAGCCCGCAGGGTATCCTGGATGAAAAACTGTTTTTT
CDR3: CASSPQGILDEKLFF

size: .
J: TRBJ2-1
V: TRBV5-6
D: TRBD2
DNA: TGTGCCAGCAGCTTGGGACTAGCGGGGTACTACAATGAGCAGTTCTTC
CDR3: CASSLGLAGYYNEQFF

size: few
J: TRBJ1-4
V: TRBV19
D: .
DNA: TGTGCCAGTAGTGGTACGGCGGCAACTAATGAAAAACTGTTTTTT
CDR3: CASSGTAATNEKLFF

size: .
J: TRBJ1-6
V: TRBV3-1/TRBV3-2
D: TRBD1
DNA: TGTGCCAGCAGCCTCACGGACAGGGGAAATTCACCCCTCCACTTT
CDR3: CASSLTDRGNSPLHF

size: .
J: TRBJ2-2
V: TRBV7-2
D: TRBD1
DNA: TGTGCCAGCGACCGACAGGGGGCAATCACCGGGGAGCTGTTTTTT
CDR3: CASDRQGAITGELFF

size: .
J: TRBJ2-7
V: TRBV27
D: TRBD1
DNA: TGTGCCAGCAGCGTCGGGACAGGGGGCTTCGAGCAGTACTTC
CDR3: CASSVGTGGFEQYF

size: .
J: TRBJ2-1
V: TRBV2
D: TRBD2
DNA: TGTGCCAGCAGCAGACTAGCGGGAGGGTCCGGTGAGCAGTTCTTC
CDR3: CASSRLAGGSGEQFF

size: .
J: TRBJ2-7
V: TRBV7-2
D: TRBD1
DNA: TGTGCCAGCAGCTTGGGGACAGGGGCCTACGAGCAGTACTTC
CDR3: CASSLGTGAYEQYF

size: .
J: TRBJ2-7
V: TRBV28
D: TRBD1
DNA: TGTGCCAGCACCGGGGCAGGGGGCGAGTACGAGCAGTACTTC
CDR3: CASTGAGGEYEQYF

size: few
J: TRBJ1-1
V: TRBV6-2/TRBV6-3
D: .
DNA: TGTGCCAGCAGCCGTACAGGGAAAGCTTTCTTT
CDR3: CASSRTGKAFF

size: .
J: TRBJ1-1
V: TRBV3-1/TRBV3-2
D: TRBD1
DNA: TGTGCCAGCAGCCGAATCAGGCAGGGGGCCACTGAAGCTTTCTTT
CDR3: CASSRIRQGATEAFF

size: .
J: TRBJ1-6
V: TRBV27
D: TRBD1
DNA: TGTGCCAGCAGCTTCTTTGGACAGGAGAATTCACCCCTCCACTTT
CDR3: CASSFFGQENSPLHF

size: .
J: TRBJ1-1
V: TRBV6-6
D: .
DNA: TGTGCCAGCACCAACTCAAATGGGGGGTCAGCTTTCTTT
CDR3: CASTNSNGGSAFF

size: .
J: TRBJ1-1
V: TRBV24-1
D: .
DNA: TGTGCCACCAGTGATTCCAGGTACACTGAAGCTTTCTTT
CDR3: CATSDSRYTEAFF

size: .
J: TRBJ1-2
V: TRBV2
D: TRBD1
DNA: TGTGCCAGCAGGACCGCCGGGGACAGGGGGATCTATGGCTACACCTTC
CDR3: CASRTAGDRGIYGYTF

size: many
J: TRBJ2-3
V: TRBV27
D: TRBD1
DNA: TGTGCCAGCGGGGACAGGGGGCCTTTAGATACGCAGTATTTT
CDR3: CASGDRGPLDTQYF